This TCR beta chain comes out of a study of shared clonotypes between healthy human individuals. The CDR3 length is 15 residues. The V segment lost 2 bases and the J segment 7 bases; nucleotides outside the gene matches: 8. Germline lookup yields CDR1 LNHDA and CDR2 SQIVND (reference sequence). Each subset's genomic DNA was shared equally among a number of immunoSEQ plates. The sorted-subset replicate PCRs were given 200 ng DNA, which is 27,000 or so T cell genomes. In the original processing: Filtering differed for immunoSEQ, which gave only junction sequences without quality scores. Profiling relied on immunoSEQ multiplex PCR, and the TCRdb table lists in-frame clones only, not all of them. V and J calls and clone size are copied from that table; D and trimming were computed from the DNA. The repertoire consists of around 240,000 clones, with 50% to 75% occurring once and the leading ten covering around 10%.

The donor cohort consisted entirely of Caucasian adults residing in Nashville, Tennessee. V is TRBV19 and J is TRBJ2-1; 7 bases align to TRBD2. The specimen sequenced was memory CD4+ T cells sorted from blood. Subset noted: CD45RA-negative fraction. This sequence originates from a man aged 30 to 45 in good health. DNA of the CDR3: TGTGCCAGTAGTATACGCGGGAGAAGTTATAATGAGCAGTTCTTC. As protein: CASSIRGRSYNEQFF.